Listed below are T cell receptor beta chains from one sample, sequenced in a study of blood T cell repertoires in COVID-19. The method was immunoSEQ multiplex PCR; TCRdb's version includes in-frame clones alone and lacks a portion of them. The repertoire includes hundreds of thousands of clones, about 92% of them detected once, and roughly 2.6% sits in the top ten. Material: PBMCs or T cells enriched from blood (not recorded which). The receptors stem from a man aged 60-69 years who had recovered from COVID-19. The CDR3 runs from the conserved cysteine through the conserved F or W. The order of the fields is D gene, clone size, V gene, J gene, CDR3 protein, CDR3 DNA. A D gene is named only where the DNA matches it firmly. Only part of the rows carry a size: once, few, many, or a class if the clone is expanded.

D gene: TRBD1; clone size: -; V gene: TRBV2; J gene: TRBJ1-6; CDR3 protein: CASKVSTGANSPLHF; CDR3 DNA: TGTGCCAGCAAAGTAAGCACAGGGGCAAATTCACCCCTCCACTTT
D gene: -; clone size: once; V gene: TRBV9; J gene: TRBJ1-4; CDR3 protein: CASSVATKGDEKLFF; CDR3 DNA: TGTGCCAGCAGCGTAGCGACGAAGGGGGATGAAAAACTGTTTTTT
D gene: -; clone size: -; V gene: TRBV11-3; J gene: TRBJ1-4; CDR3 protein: CASSLFGTPNEKLFF; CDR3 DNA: TGTGCCAGCAGCTTGTTTGGGACACCTAATGAAAAACTGTTTTTT
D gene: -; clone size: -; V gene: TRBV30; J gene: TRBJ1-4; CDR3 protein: CAWSVGLYEKLFF; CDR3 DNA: TGTGCCTGGAGTGTCGGACTCTATGAAAAACTGTTTTTT
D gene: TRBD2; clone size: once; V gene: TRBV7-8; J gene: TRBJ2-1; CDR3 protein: CASSHGTSSHEQFF; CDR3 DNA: TGTGCCAGCAGCCACGGGACTAGTAGCCATGAGCAGTTCTTC
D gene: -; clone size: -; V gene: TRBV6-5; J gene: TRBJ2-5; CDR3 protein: CASSDLASLQETQYF; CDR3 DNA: TGTGCCAGCAGCGACTTGGCTTCACTACAAGAGACCCAGTACTTC
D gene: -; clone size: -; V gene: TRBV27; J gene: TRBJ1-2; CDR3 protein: CASSLAGPGGYTF; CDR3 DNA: TGTGCCAGCAGTTTAGCGGGACCGGGGGGCTACACCTTC
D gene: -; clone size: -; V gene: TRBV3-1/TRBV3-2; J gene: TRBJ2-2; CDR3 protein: CASSQRVTGELFF; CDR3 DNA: TGTGCCAGCAGCCAACGAGTCACCGGGGAGCTGTTTTTT
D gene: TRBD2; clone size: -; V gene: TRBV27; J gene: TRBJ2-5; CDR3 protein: CASRGGLAPPETQYF; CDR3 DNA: TGTGCCAGCAGGGGGGGACTAGCGCCGCCAGAGACCCAGTACTTC
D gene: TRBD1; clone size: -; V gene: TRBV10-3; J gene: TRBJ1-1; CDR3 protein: CAIGLKGTDTEAFF; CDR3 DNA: TGTGCCATCGGCCTCAAAGGGACAGACACTGAAGCTTTCTTT
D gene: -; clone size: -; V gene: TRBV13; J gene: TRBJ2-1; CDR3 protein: CASRTGEISYNEQFF; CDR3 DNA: TGTGCCAGCCGTACGGGGGAAATCTCCTACAATGAGCAGTTCTTC
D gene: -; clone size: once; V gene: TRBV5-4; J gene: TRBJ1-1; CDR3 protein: CASSKRRVGEEAFF; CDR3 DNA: TGTGCCAGCAGCAAACGCAGGGTTGGGGAAGAAGCTTTCTTT
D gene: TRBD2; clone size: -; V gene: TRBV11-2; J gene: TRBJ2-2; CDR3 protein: CANSLVAGDTGELFF; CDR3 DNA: TGTGCCAACAGCTTAGTAGCGGGAGACACCGGGGAGCTGTTTTTT
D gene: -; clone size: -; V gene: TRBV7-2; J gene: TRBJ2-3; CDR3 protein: CASSLGLGTDTQYF; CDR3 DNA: TGTGCCAGCAGCTTGGGACTCGGCACAGATACGCAGTATTTT
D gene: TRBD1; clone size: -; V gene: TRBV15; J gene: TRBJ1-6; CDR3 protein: CATRIDQGVNSPLHF; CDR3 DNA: TGTGCCACCAGAATCGATCAGGGGGTAAATTCACCCCTCCACTTT
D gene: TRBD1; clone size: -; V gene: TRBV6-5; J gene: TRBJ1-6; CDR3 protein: CASTRGTSYNSPLHF; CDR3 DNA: TGTGCCAGCACCAGGGGGACCTCCTATAATTCACCCCTCCACTTT
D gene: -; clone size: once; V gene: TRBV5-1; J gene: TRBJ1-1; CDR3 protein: CASSLLSGGNTEAFF; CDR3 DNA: TGCGCCAGCAGCTTGCTCTCAGGTGGGAACACTGAAGCTTTCTTT
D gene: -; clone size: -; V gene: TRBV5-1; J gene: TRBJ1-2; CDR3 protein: CASSLENPYGYTF; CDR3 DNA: TGCGCCAGCAGCTTAGAGAATCCATATGGCTACACCTTC
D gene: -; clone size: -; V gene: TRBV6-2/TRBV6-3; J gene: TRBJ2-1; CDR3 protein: CASSYISGNEQFF; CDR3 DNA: TGTGCCAGCAGTTATATCAGCGGTAATGAGCAGTTCTTC
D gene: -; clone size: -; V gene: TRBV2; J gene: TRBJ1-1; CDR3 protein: CASNTDGGINTEAFF; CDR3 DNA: TGTGCCAGCAATACAGACGGAGGAATAAACACTGAAGCTTTCTTT
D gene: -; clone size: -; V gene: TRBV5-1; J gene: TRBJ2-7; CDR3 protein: CASRSRSGELYEQYF; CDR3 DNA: TGCGCCAGCCGCAGCCGGTCAGGGGAGTTATACGAGCAGTACTTC
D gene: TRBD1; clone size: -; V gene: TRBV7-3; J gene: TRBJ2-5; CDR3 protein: CASSTTTGSETQYF; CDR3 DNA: TGTGCCAGCAGTACCACGACAGGGTCAGAGACCCAGTACTTC
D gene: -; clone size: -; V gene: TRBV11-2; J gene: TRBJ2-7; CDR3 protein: CASSLNHYEQYF; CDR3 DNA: TGTGCCAGCAGCTTAAATCACTACGAGCAGTACTTC
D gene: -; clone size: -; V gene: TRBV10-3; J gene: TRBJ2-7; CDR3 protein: CAISEPGTSYEQYF; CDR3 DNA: TGTGCCATCAGTGAGCCCGGGACTTCGTACGAGCAGTACTTC
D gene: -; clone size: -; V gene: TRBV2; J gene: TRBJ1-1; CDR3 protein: CASRGGTTEAFF; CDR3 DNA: TGTGCCAGCAGGGGAGGAACCACTGAAGCTTTCTTT
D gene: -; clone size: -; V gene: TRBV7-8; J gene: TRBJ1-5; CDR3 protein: CASSLLAGDSNQPQHF; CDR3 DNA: TGTGCCAGCAGCTTATTGGCAGGGGATAGCAATCAGCCCCAGCATTTT
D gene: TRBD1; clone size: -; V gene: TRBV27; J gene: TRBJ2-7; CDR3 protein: CASKKNRGPYEQYF; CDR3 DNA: TGTGCCAGCAAAAAGAACAGGGGACCCTACGAGCAGTACTTC
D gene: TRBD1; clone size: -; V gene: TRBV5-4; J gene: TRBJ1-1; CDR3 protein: CASSSGTDQNTEAFF; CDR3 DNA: TGTGCCAGCAGCTCCGGGACAGATCAGAACACTGAAGCTTTCTTT
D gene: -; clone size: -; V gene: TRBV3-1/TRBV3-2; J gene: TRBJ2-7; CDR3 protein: CASSHLSGVSYEQYF; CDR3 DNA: TGTGCCAGCAGCCACCTTAGCGGCGTCTCCTACGAGCAGTACTTC